A selection of T cell receptor beta chains follows, all from one sample in a study of blood T cell repertoires in COVID-19. Profiled with immunoSEQ multiplex PCR; TCRdb holds only in-frame clones, not every one. Among approximately 150,000 clones, about four fifths were seen once, and the ten largest hold about 1.6%. The specimen sequenced was peripheral blood. The receptor source for this set is a human donor in a cohort sampled during active COVID-19. Both conserved end residues are part of each CDR3. Fields, in order: CDR3 protein, CDR3 DNA, J gene, D gene, V gene, clone size. The D gene is left open where the match is weak. Expanded clones get a size class; other rows say once, few or many, or leave the size out.

CDR3: CASSGYLADETQYF
DNA: TGTGCCAGCAGTGGATACCTAGCGGATGAGACCCAGTACTTC
J: TRBJ2-5
D: TRBD2
V: TRBV25-1
size: few

CDR3: CASSLYRVMFF
DNA: TGTGCCAGCAGTTTATACAGGGTTATGTTTTTT
J: TRBJ1-4
D: -
V: TRBV28
size: -

CDR3: CASSYSTGVIDTEAFF
DNA: TGTGCCAGCAGTTACTCGACAGGGGTTATTGACACTGAAGCTTTCTTT
J: TRBJ1-1
D: TRBD1
V: TRBV6-5
size: -

CDR3: CASSPGEGTSGNTIYF
DNA: TGTGCCAGCAGCCCCGGGGAGGGGACCTCTGGAAACACCATATATTTT
J: TRBJ1-3
D: -
V: TRBV11-3
size: -

CDR3: CASSQDRGSGRQETQYF
DNA: TGCGCCAGCAGCCAAGATCGAGGTAGCGGGAGGCAAGAGACCCAGTACTTC
J: TRBJ2-5
D: TRBD2
V: TRBV4-1
size: -

CDR3: CASSQGQGLGTQYF
DNA: TGTGCCAGCAGTCAGGGACAGGGCTTAGGTACGCAGTATTTT
J: TRBJ2-3
D: TRBD1
V: TRBV2
size: -

CDR3: CASSRSPTGTPGNTIYF
DNA: TGTGCCAGCAGCCGTTCGCCCACAGGAACTCCTGGAAACACCATATATTTT
J: TRBJ1-3
D: -
V: TRBV7-2
size: -

CDR3: CASSLQGRGQPQHF
DNA: TGTGCCAGCAGTTTACAGGGGCGCGGTCAGCCCCAGCATTTT
J: TRBJ1-5
D: -
V: TRBV27
size: few

CDR3: CASSPRGQGTQPQHF
DNA: TGTGCCAGCTCACCAAGGGGGCAGGGTACTCAGCCCCAGCATTTT
J: TRBJ1-5
D: TRBD1
V: TRBV18
size: -

CDR3: CASSLLQIYGYTF
DNA: TGTGCCAGCAGTTTACTCCAGATCTATGGCTACACCTTC
J: TRBJ1-2
D: -
V: TRBV28
size: few

CDR3: CASRRVDRPNTEAFF
DNA: TGTGCCAGCAGGCGGGTGGACAGGCCGAACACTGAAGCTTTCTTT
J: TRBJ1-1
D: TRBD1
V: TRBV6-5
size: -

CDR3: CASSPLFNYGYTF
DNA: TGTGCCAGCAGTCCACTCTTTAACTATGGCTACACCTTC
J: TRBJ1-2
D: -
V: TRBV12-3/TRBV12-4
size: -

CDR3: CASSEARGGTEAFF
DNA: TGTGCCAGCAGTGAAGCACGGGGAGGTACTGAAGCTTTCTTT
J: TRBJ1-1
D: -
V: TRBV2
size: -

CDR3: CASSLTAGGGSGEQFF
DNA: TGTGCCAGCAGCTTGACAGCGGGAGGGGGATCGGGTGAGCAGTTCTTC
J: TRBJ2-1
D: TRBD2
V: TRBV7-3
size: -

CDR3: CATSDLVGGADYNEQFF
DNA: TGTGCCACCAGTGATTTGGTCGGGGGGGCGGACTACAATGAGCAGTTCTTC
J: TRBJ2-1
D: TRBD2
V: TRBV24-1
size: -

CDR3: CASSLDGTGIQPQHF
DNA: TGTGCCAGCAGCTTAGATGGCACAGGGATCCAGCCCCAGCATTTT
J: TRBJ1-5
D: -
V: TRBV11-2
size: once

CDR3: CASSQADSTTDTQYF
DNA: TGTGCCAGCAGCCAAGCCGACAGTACCACAGATACGCAGTATTTT
J: TRBJ2-3
D: -
V: TRBV4-2
size: -

CDR3: CASSLDLAGQYF
DNA: TGTGCCAGCAGCCTCGACCTAGCGGGCCAGTACTTC
J: TRBJ2-7
D: TRBD2
V: TRBV7-2
size: -

CDR3: CASSVVGEGTDTQYF
DNA: TGTGCCAGCAGCGTAGTCGGGGAAGGCACAGATACGCAGTATTTT
J: TRBJ2-3
D: -
V: TRBV9
size: -

CDR3: CASSQAGTSLHEQFF
DNA: TGCGCCAGCAGCCAAGCTGGGACTAGTCTTCATGAGCAGTTCTTC
J: TRBJ2-1
D: TRBD2
V: TRBV4-1
size: once

CDR3: CASSARRPGGATGELFF
DNA: TGTGCCAGCAGCGCTCGCCGCCCTGGGGGGGCCACCGGGGAGCTGTTTTTT
J: TRBJ2-2
D: -
V: TRBV9
size: -

CDR3: CASSSLFVSGVTDTQYF
DNA: TGTGCCAGCAGTTCCCTGTTTGTTAGCGGGGTCACAGATACGCAGTATTTT
J: TRBJ2-3
D: TRBD2
V: TRBV27
size: -

CDR3: CASSQGREASRDEQFF
DNA: TGTGCCAGCAGCCAAGGGCGGGAGGCATCGCGTGATGAGCAGTTCTTC
J: TRBJ2-1
D: TRBD2
V: TRBV3-1/TRBV3-2
size: few

CDR3: CASTRQLNQPQHF
DNA: TGTGCCAGCACGCGGCAGCTCAATCAGCCCCAGCATTTT
J: TRBJ1-5
D: -
V: TRBV12-3/TRBV12-4
size: -

CDR3: CASSQALAPSYNEQFF
DNA: TGTGCCAGCAGCCAAGCTCTAGCCCCTTCCTACAATGAGCAGTTCTTC
J: TRBJ2-1
D: -
V: TRBV4-2
size: -

CDR3: CASSLAQGAFYEQYF
DNA: TGTGCCAGCAGCTTGGCGCAGGGGGCGTTCTACGAGCAGTACTTC
J: TRBJ2-7
D: TRBD1
V: TRBV5-4
size: few

CDR3: CATSDLGDPREAQYF
DNA: TGTGCCACCAGTGATTTGGGTGACCCAAGAGAGGCCCAGTACTTC
J: TRBJ2-5
D: -
V: TRBV24-1
size: -